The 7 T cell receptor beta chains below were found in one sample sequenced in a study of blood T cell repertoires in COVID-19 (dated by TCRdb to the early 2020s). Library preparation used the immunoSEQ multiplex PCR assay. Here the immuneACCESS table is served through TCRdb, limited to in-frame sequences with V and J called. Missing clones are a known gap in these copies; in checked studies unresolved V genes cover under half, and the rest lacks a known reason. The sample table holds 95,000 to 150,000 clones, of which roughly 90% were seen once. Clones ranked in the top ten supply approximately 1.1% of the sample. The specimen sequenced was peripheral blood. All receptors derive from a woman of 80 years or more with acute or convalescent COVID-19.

As DNA, the CDR3 is TGCGCCAGCAGCTTGGATACAGGGGGCGCTTGGACTGAAGCTTTCTTT. It encodes CASSLDTGGAWTEAFF. The J gene is TRBJ1-1, the V gene TRBV5-1, with TRBD1 matching over 9 bases. The V gene's germline CDR1 is SGHRS and CDR2 YFSETQ. This CDR3 is 16 amino acids long. V lost 0 bases, J lost 5 bases, and 8 bases stayed unmatched.

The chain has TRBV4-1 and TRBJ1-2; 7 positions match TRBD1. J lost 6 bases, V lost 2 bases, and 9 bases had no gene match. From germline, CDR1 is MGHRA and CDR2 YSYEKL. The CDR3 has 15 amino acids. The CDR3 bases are TGCGCCAGCAGCCAATCGATGACAGGGCTCCATGGCTACACCTTC. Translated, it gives CASSQSMTGLHGYTF.

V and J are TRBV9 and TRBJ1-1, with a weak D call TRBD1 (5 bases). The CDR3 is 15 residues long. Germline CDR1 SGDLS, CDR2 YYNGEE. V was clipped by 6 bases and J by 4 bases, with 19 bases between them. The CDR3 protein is CASTLGGDLGTEAFF. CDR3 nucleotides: TGTGCCAGCACCTTGGGGGGGGATCTGGGCACTGAAGCTTTCTTT.

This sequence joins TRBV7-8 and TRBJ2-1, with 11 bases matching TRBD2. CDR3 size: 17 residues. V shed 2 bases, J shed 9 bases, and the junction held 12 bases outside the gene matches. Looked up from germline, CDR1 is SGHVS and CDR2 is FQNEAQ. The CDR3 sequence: CASSLPIRLAGNSEQFF. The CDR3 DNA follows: TGTGCCAGCAGCTTACCTATTCGACTAGCGGGGAATAGTGAGCAGTTCTTC. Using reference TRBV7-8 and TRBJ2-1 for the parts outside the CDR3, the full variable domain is GAGVSQSPRYKVAKRGQDVALRCDPISGHVSLFWYQQALGQGPEFLTYFQNEAQLDKSGLPSDRFFAERPEGSVSTLKIQRTQQEDSAVYLCASSLPIRLAGNSEQFFGPGTRLTVL.

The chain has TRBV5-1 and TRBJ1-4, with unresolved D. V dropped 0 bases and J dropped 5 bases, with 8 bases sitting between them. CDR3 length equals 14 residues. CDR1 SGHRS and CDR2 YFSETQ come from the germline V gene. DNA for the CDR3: TGCGCCAGCAGCTTGGGGTCAGGAAATGAAAAACTGTTTTTT. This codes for CASSLGSGNEKLFF.

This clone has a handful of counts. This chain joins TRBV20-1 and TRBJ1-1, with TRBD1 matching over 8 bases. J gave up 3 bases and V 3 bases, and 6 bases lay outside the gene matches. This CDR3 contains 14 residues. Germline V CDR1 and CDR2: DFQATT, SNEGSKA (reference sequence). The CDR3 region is CSASRTGWDTEAFF. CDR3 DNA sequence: TGCAGTGCTAGTAGGACAGGGTGGGACACTGAAGCTTTCTTT.

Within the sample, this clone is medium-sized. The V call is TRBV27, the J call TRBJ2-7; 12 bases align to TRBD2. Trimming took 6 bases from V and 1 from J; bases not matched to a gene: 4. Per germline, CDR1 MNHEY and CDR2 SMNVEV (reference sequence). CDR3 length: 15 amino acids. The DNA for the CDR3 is TGTGCCAGCAGGGGACTAGCGGGCACATCCTACGAGCAGTACTTC. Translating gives CASRGLAGTSYEQYF.